This T cell receptor beta chain was sequenced in a study of T cells in Graves' hyperthyroidism and ophthalmopathy. Trimming removed 1 base from V and 6 bases from J, with 9 bases in between. The germline V gene has CDR1 MNHNS and CDR2 SASEGT. The CDR3 sequence is 13 residues long. The source material, RNA transcripts, was used to amplify TCR beta CDR3 regions. During a first-round RT-PCR of the TCR CDR3, the HTBI primer set was used. Each CDR3 protein is one row after TCRdb ran MiXCR on the multiplex PCR reads. The sample lists around 700,000 distinct CDR3 sequences; 18% were seen once. In making diagnoses, clinical symptoms, serum thyroxine and TRAb, thyroid ultrasound and orbital computed tomography were all used. This clonotype came up a few times.

The chain combines TRBV6-1 with TRBJ1-1; TRBD1 might be the D (6 bases). The sequence was obtained from a woman aged 45-60 years with Graves' hyperthyroidism that later progressed to Graves' ophthalmopathy. The material sequenced was blood. The CDR3 coding sequence is TGTGCCAGCAGTGAAGATCGACAGGCTGAAGCTTTCTTT. Translated: CASSEDRQAEAFF.